The present T cell receptor beta chain was sequenced within a study of cytomegalovirus exposure and HLA in healthy donors. Study overall: Researchers previously reported finding 90 million to 130 million unique TCR beta sequences from roughly 170 million T cells. Study-level results: Cytomegalovirus status, reportedly, was diagnosed with high specificity and sensitivity by the classifier. An observed cluster of highly shared sequence variants was recorded as a likely sequencing artifact. The study labeled 164 TCR beta chains cytomegalovirus-associated.

To note about this clone: Antigen specificity is unknown.

A multiplex PCR was run with 60 Vbeta primers and 13 Jbeta primers. Profiled with immunoSEQ multiplex PCR; TCRdb holds only in-frame clones, not every one. Among roughly 170,000 clones listed, 77% were seen once. This clonotype originated in a woman aged 30 to 39 in good health and CMV-seronegative. Material for sequencing was PBMCs.

The CDR3 bases are TGTGCCGGCAGAGATGGGACTGGAGAAAAACTGTTTTTT. Translating gives CAGRDGTGEKLFF. The gene calls are TRBV30 and TRBJ1-4; a weak D match, TRBD1 (5 bases). V was cut by 8 bases and J by 8 bases, with 18 bases left in between. The CDR3 is made up of 13 amino acids. The V gene's germline CDR1 is GTSNPN and CDR2 SVGIG (reference sequence).